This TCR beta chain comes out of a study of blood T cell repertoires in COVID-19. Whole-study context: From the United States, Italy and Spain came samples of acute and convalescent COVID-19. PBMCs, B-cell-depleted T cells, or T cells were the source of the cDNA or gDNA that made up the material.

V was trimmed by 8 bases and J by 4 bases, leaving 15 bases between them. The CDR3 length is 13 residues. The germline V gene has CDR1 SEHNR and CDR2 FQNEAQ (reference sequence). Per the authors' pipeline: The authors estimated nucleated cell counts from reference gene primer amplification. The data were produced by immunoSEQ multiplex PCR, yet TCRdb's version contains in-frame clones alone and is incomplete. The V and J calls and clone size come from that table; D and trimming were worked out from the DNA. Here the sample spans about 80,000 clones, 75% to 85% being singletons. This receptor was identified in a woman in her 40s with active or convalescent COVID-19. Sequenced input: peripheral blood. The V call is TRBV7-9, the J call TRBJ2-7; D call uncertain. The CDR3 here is CASHWASGYEQYF. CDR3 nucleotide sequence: TGTGCCAGCCACTGGGCCAGTGGGTACGAGCAGTACTTC.